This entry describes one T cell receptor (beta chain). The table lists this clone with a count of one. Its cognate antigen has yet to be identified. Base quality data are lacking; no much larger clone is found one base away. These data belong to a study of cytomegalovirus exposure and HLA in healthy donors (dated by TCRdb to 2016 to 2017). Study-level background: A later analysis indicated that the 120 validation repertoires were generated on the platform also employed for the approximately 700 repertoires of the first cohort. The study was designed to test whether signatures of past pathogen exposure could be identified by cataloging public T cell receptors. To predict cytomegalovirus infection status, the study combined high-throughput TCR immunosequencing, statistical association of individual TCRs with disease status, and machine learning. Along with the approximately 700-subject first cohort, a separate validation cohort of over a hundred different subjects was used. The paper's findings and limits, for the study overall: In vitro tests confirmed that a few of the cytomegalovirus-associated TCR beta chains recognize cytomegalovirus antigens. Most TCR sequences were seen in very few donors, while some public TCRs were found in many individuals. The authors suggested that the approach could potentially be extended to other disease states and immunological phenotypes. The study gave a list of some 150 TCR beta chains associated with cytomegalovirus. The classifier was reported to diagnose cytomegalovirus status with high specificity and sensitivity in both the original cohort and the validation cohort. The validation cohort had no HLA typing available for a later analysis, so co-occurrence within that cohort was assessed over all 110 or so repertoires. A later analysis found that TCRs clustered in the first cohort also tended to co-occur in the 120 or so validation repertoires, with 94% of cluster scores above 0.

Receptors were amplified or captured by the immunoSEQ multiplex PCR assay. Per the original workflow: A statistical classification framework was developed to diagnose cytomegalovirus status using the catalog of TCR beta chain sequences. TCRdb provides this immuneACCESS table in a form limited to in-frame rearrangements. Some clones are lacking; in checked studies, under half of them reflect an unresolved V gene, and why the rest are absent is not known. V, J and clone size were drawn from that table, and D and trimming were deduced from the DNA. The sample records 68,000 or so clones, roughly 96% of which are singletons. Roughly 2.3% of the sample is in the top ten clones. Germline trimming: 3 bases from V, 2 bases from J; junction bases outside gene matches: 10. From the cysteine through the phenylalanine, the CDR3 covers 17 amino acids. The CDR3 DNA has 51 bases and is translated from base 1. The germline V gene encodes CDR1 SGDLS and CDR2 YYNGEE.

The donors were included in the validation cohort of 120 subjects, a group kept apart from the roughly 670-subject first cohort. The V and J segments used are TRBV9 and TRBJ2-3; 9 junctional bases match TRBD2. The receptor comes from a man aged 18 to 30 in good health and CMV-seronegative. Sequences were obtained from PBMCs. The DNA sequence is TGTGCCAGCAGCGCCCCCGCCCGGGGACTAGCCACAGATACGCAGTATTTT. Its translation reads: CASSAPARGLATDTQYF.